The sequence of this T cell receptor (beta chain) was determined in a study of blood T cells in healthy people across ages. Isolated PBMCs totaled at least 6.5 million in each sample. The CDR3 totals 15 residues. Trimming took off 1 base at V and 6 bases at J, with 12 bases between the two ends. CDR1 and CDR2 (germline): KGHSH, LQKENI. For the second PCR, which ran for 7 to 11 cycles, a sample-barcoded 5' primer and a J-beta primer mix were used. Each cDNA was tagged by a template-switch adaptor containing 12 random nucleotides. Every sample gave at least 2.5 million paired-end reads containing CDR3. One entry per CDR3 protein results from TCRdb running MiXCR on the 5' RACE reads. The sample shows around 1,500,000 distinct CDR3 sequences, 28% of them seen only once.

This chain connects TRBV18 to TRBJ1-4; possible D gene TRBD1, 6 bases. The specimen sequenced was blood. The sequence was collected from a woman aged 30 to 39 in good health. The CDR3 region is CASSPRRGADEKLFF. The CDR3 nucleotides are TGTGCCAGCTCACCACGGAGGGGGGCGGATGAAAAACTGTTTTTT. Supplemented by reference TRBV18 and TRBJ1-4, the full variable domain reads NAGVMQNPRHLVRRRGQEARLRCSPMKGHSHVYWYRQLPEEGLKFMVYLQKENIIDESGMPKERFSAEFPKEGPSILRIQQVVRGDSAAYFCASSPRRGADEKLFFGSGTQLSVL.